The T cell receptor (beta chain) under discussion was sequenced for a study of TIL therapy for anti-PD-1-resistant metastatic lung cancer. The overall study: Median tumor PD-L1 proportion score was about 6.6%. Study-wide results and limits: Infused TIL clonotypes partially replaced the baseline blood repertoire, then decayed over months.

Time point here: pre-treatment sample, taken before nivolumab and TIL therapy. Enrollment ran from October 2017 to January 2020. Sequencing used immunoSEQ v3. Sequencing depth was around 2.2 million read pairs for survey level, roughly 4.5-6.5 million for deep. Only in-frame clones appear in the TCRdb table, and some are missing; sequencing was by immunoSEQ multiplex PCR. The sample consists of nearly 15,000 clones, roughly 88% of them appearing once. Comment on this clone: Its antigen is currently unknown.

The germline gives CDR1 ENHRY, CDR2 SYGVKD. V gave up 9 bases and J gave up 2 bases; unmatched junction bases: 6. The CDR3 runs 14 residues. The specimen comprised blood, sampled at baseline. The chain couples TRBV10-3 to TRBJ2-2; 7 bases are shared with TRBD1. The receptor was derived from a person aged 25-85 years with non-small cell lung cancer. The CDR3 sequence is CAIRDSQNTGELFF. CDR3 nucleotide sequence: TGTGCCATAAGGGACAGTCAAAACACCGGGGAGCTGTTTTTT.